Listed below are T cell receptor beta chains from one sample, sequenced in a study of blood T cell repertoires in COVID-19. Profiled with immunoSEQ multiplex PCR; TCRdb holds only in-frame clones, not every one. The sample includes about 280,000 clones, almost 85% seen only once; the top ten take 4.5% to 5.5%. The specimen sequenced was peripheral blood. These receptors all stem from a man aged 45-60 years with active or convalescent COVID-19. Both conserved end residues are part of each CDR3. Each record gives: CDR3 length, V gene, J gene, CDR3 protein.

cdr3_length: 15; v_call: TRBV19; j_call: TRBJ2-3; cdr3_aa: CASSGRGDGTDTQYF
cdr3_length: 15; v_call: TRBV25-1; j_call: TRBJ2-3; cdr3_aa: CASRTSGRGIGTQYF
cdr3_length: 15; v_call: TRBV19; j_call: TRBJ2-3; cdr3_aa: CASSRRGRATDTQYF
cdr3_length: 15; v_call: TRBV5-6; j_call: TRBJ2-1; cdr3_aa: CASSLGGRRRNEQFF
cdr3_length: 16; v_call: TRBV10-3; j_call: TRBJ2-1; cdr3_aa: CAISGAPLSGNNEQFF
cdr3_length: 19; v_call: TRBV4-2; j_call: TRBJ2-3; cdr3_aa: CASSQDLYPPGGVADTQYF
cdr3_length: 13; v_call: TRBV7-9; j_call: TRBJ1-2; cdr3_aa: CASSTGGNYGYTF
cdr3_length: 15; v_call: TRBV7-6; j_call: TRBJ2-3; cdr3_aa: CASSSGTSLADTQYF
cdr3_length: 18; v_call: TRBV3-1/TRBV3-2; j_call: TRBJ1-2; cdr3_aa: CASSQGWFGGPSNYGYTF
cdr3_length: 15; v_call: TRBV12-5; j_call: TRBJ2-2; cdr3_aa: CASGLERLSTGELFF
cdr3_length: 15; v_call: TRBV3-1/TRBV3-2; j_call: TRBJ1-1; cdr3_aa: CASSQARELNTEAFF
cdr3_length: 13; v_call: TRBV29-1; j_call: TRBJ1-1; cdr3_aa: CSATTGRNTEAFF
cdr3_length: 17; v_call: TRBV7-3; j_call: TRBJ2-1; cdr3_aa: CASSLSRGPSGGNEQFF
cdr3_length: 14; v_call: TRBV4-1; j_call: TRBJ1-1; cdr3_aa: CASRTGAMNTEAFF
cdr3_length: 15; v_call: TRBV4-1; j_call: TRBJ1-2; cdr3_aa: CASSLRTGTNYGYTF
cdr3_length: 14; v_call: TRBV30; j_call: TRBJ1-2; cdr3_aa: CAWGGQPYLGGYTF
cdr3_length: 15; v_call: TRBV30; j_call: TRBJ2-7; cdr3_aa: CAWSAHRVGEAEQYF
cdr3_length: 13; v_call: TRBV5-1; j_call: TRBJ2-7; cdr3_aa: CASSREGYYEQYF
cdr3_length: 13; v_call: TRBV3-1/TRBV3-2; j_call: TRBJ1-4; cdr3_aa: CASGGRTNEKLFF
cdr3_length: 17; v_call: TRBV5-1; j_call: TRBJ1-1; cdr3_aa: CASSPTGQGASFTEAFF
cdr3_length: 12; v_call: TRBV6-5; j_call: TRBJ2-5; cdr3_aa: CASSQDGRAQYF
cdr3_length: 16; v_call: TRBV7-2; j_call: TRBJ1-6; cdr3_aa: CASSPRVTGANSPLHF
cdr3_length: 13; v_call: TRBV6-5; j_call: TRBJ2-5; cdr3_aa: CASKKELRETQYF
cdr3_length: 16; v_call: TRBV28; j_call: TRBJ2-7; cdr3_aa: CASSSRSGTSPYEQYF
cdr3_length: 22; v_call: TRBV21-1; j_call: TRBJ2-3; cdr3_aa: CASSKRGASGSPTISSTDTQYF
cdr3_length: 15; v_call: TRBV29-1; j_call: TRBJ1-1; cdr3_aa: CSARGPGGSSTEAFF
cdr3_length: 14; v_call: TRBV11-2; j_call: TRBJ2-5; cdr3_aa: CASSLGLAGETQYF
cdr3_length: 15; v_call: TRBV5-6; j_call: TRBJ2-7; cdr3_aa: CASSLLGGPTYEQYF
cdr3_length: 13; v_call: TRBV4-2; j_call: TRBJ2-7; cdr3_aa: CASSHGGGYEQYF
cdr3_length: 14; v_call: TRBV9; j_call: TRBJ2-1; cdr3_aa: CASSESTLANEQFF
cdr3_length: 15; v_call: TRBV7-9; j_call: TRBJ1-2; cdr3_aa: CASSTSGGSNYGYTF
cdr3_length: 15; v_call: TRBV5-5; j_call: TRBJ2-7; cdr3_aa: CASSSTAGAGEEQYF
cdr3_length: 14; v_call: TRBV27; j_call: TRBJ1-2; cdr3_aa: CASSFSSRNYGYTF
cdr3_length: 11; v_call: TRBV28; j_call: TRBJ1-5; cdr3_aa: CASTLRGTVDF